The present T cell receptor (beta chain) was sequenced within a study of T cells in Graves' hyperthyroidism and ophthalmopathy. Study in general: Peripheral blood was collected at initial diagnosis, before any treatment.

The study based diagnoses on clinical symptoms, serum thyroxine and TRAb, thyroid ultrasound and orbital computed tomography. Cells are PBMCs isolated from over 7.5 ml of fresh blood. RNA transcripts gave rise to amplified TCR beta CDR3 regions. HTBI primers were the set used in a first-round RT-PCR of the TCR CDR3. TCRdb reprocessed the multiplex PCR reads via MiXCR and lists one record per CDR3 protein. The sample has around 360,000 distinct CDR3 sequences, about 16% seen once; the top ten hold approximately 20%. This CDR3 has 18 residues. The germline gives CDR1 MNHEY, CDR2 SVGAGI. Concerning this clonotype itself: At one boundary the junction diverges from the germline segment, which might be a read error.

Sequenced material: blood. This TCR came from a woman aged 60-70 years with Graves' ophthalmopathy. The chain carries TRBV6-5 and TRBJ2-3, with 11 bases identical to TRBD2. The CDR3 loop is CASSYSPGLADSTGTQYF. The CDR3 DNA reads as TGTGCCAGCAGTTACTCGCCGGGACTAGCGGATAGCACAGGTACGCAGTACTTT.